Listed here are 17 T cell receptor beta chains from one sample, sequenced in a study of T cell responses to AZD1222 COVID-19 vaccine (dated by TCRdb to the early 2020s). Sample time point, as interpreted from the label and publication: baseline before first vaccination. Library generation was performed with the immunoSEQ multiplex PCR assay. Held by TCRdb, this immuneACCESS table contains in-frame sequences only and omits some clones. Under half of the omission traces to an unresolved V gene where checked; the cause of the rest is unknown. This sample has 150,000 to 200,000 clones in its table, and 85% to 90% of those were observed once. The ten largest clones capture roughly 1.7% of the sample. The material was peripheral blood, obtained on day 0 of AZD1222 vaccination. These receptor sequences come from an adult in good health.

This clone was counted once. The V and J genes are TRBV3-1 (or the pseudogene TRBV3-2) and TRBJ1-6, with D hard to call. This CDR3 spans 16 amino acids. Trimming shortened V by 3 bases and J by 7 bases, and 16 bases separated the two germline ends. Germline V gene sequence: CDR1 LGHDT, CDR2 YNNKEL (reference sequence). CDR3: CASSQWVFARNSPLHF. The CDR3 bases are TGTGCCAGCAGCCAGTGGGTTTTTGCTCGGAATTCACCCCTCCACTTT.

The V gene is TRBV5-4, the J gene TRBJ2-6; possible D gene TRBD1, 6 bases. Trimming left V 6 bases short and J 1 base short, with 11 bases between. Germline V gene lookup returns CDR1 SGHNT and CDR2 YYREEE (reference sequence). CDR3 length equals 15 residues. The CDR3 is CASTEQGSGANVLTF. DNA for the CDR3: TGTGCCAGCACCGAACAGGGTTCTGGGGCCAACGTCCTGACTTTC.

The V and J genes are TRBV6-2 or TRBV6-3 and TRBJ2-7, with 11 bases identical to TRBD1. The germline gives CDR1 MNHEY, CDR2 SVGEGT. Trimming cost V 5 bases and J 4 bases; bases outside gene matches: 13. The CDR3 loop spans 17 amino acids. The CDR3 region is CASSPGQGAVVWYEQYF. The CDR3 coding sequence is TGTGCCAGCAGTCCAGGACAGGGGGCGGTGGTTTGGTACGAGCAGTACTTC.

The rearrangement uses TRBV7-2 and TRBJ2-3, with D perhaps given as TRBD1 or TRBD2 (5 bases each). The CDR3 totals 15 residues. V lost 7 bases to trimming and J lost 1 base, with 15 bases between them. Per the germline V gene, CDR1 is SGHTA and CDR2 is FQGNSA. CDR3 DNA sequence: TGTGCCAGCACCTCCCAGGTGGGGGGCACAGATACGCAGTATTTT. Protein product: CASTSQVGGTDTQYF.

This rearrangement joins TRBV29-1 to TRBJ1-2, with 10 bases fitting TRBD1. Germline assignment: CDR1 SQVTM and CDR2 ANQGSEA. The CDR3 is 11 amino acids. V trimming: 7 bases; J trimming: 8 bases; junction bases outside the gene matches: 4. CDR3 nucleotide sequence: TGCAGCGGACAGGGGGCTGGAGGCTACACCTTC. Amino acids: CSGQGAGGYTF.

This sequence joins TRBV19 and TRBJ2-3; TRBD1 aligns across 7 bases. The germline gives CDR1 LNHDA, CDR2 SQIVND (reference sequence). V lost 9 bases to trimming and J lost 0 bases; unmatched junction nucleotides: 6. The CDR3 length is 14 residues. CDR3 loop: CASQTGPSTDTQYF. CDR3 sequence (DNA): TGTGCCAGCCAGACAGGGCCGAGCACAGATACGCAGTATTTT.

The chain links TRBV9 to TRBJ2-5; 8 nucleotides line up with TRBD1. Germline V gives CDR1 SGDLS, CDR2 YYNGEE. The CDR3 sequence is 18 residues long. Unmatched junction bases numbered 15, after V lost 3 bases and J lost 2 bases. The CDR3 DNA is TGTGCCAGCAGCGCTCGACAGGGGTTCGGGGGAAGTCAAGAGACCCAGTACTTC. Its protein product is CASSARQGFGGSQETQYF.

The CDR3 DNA reads TGTGCCAGCAGCGTTGGTCTCAGCTCCTACAATGAGCAGTTCTTC. Protein product: CASSVGLSSYNEQFF. The genes are TRBV9 and TRBJ2-1; D call uncertain. Germline V gene lookup returns CDR1 SGDLS and CDR2 YYNGEE. V was clipped by 2 bases and J by 0 bases, with 9 bases between them. The CDR3 loop spans 15 amino acids. The variable domain in full, completed from reference TRBV9 and TRBJ2-1, reads DSGVTQTPKHLITATGQRVTLRCSPRSGDLSVYWYQQSLDQGLQFLIQYYNGEERAKGNILERFSAQQFPDLHSELNLSSLELGDSALYFCASSVGLSSYNEQFFGPGTRLTVL.

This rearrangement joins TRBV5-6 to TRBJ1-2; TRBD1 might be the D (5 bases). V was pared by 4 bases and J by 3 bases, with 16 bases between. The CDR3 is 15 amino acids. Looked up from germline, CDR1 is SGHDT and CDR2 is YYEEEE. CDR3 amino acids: CASSHRDPTDYGYTF. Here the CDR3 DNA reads TGTGCCAGCAGCCACCGGGACCCGACGGACTATGGCTACACCTTC.

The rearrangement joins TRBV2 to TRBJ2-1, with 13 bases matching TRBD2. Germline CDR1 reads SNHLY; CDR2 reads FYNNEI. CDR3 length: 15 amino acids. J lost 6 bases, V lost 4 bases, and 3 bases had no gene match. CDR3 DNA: TGTGCCAGCAGTGCCACTAGCGGGAGGGCCAATGAGCAGTTCTTC. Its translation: CASSATSGRANEQFF.

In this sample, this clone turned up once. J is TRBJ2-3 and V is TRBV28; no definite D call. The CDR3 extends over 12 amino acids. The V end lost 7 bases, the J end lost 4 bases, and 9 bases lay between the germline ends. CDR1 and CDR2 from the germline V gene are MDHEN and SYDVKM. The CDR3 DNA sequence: TGTGCCAGCACCGCGCCGGCAGATACGCAGTATTTT. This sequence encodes CASTAPADTQYF.

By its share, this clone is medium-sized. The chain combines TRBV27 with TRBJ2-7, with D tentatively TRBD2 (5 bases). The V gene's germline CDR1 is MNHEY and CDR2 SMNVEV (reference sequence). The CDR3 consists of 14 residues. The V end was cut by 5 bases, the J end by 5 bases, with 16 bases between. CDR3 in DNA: TGTGCCAGCAGTCCCGGGGTCTCCGGGGACGAGCAGTACTTC. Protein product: CASSPGVSGDEQYF.

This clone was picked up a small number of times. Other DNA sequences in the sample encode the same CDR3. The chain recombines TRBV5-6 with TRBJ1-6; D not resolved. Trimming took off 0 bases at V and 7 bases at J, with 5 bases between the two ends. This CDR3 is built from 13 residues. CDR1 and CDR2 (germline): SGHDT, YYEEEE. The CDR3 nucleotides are TGTGCCAGCAGCTTGGCGGGGAATTCACCCCTCCACTTT. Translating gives CASSLAGNSPLHF.

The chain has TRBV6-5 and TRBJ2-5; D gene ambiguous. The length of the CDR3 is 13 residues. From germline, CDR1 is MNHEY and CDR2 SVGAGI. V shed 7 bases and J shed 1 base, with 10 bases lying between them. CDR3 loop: CASNRWGQETQYF. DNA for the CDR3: TGTGCCAGCAATCGATGGGGCCAAGAGACCCAGTACTTC.

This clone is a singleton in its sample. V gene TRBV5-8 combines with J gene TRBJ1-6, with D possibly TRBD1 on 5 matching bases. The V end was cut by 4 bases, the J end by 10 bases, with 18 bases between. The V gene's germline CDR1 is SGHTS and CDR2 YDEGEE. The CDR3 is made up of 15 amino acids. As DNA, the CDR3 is TGTGCCAGCAGCCAGAGGGAGGGGTTTTGGTCACCCCTCCACTTT. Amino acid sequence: CASSQREGFWSPLHF.

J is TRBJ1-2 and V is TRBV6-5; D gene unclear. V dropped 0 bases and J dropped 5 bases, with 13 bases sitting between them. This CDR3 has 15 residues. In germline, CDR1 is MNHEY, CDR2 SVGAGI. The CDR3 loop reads CASSYSPGRSYGYTF. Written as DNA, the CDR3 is TGTGCCAGCAGTTACTCCCCGGGGAGGAGTTATGGCTACACCTTC.

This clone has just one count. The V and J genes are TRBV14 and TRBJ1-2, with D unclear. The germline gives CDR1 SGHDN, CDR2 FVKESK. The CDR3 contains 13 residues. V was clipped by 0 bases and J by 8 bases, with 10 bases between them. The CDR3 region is CASSQDEGWGYTF. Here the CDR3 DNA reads TGTGCCAGCAGCCAAGATGAGGGTTGGGGCTACACCTTC.